This passage covers 8 T cell receptor beta chains from one sample sequenced in a study of blood T cell repertoires in COVID-19. This table comes from immunoSEQ multiplex PCR, and its TCRdb copy is limited to in-frame clones, with some not included. In the table there are fewer than 200,000 clones, about 76% of which are singletons. Sequenced sample: peripheral blood. These receptors came from a woman between 45 and 60 years old with active or convalescent COVID-19.

This chain connects TRBV6-4 to TRBJ2-3; TRBD2 matches 8 bases. V shed 0 bases and J 9 bases; nucleotides not matched to a gene: 8. The CDR3 has 15 residues. Germline CDR1 reads MRHNA; CDR2 reads SNTAGT. The CDR3 is CASSDSSGDFSTQYF. The CDR3 DNA follows: TGTGCCAGCAGTGACTCTAGCGGGGACTTTTCGACGCAGTATTTT.

The chain combines TRBV28 with TRBJ1-1, with a weak D call TRBD1 (6 bases). Trimming removed 1 base from V and 4 bases from J, with 10 bases in between. Germline assignment: CDR1 MDHEN and CDR2 SYDVKM. There are 14 residues in the CDR3. The CDR3, as DNA: TGTGCCAGCAGTTTATACCAGGGGTCCACTGAAGCTTTCTTT. Amino acid sequence: CASSLYQGSTEAFF.

The chain recombines TRBV14 with TRBJ2-5; TRBD2 is a possible D gene (6 bases). The germline V and J ends were trimmed by 5 bases and 2 bases, with 9 bases remaining between them. This CDR3 spans 13 amino acids. Germline-derived CDR1 and CDR2 are SGHDN and FVKESK. CDR3 in DNA: TGTGCCAGCAGCAGGGACTTTCAAGAGACCCAGTACTTC. This gives the protein CASSRDFQETQYF.

This chain connects TRBV14 to TRBJ1-6; no definite D call. Between the trimmed V and J ends, which lost 0 bases and 8 bases, there was a span of 17 bases. CDR1 is SGHDN and CDR2 is FVKESK in the germline V gene. The CDR3 loop spans 17 amino acids. CDR3 loop: CASSQESGVRLDSPLHF. Here the CDR3 DNA reads TGTGCCAGCAGCCAAGAAAGCGGGGTAAGGTTGGATTCACCCCTCCACTTT.

The chain employs TRBV6-5 and TRBJ1-3, with unresolved D. This CDR3 contains 13 residues. Looked up from germline, CDR1 is MNHEY and CDR2 is SVGAGI. Trimming removed 2 bases from V and 1 base from J, with 3 bases in between. The CDR3, as DNA: TGTGCCAGCAGTTACCGGTCTGGAAACACCATATATTTT. The encoded protein is CASSYRSGNTIYF.

The V gene is TRBV11-1, the J gene TRBJ1-6; D gene unclear. Germline CDR1 SGHAT, CDR2 FQDESV (reference sequence). The CDR3 is 13 amino acids. V shed 3 bases and J shed 7 bases, with 7 bases lying between them. CDR3: CASSFAENSPLHF. The CDR3 DNA is TGTGCCAGCAGCTTCGCAGAAAATTCACCCCTCCACTTT.

This clone was observed a handful of times. This chain links TRBV29-1 with TRBJ1-4, with TRBD1 as a possible D gene (6 bases). This CDR3 is built from 12 residues. The V end lost 7 bases, the J end lost 8 bases, and 14 bases lay between the germline ends. Germline CDR1 reads SQVTM; CDR2 reads ANQGSEA. In nucleotides, the CDR3 is TGCAGCGGCCTGACAGGACGGGAAAAACTGTTTTTT. Amino acid sequence: CSGLTGREKLFF.

The chain joins TRBV6-5 to TRBJ2-7; tentative D call: TRBD1 (6 bases). Trimming took off 6 bases at V and 6 bases at J, with 15 bases between the two ends. Germline V lookup: CDR1 MNHEY, CDR2 SVGAGI. The CDR3 totals 13 residues. The CDR3: CASSLDRSAEQYF. Here the CDR3 DNA reads TGTGCCAGCAGCCTTGACAGGTCCGCCGAGCAGTACTTC.